This record looks at one TCR beta chain sequence and its context. The CDR3 spans 17 residues. CDR1 and CDR2 (germline): ENHRY, SYGVKD. J gave up 3 bases and V 1 base, and 9 bases lay outside the gene matches. The sample is drawn from a study of T cell responses to AZD1222 COVID-19 vaccine. The assay was immunoSEQ multiplex PCR, and TCRdb's table has in-frame clones only and misses some. This table has some 100,000 clones, about 89% appearing once. This sequence was found in an adult who received the AZD1222 COVID-19 vaccine. V usage is TRBV10-3 and J usage is TRBJ2-7; TRBD2 matches at 10 bases. This material consisted of peripheral blood, taken 28 days after the second AZD1222 dose. CDR3 loop: CAISEFRTRLAGYEQYF. CDR3 nucleotide sequence: TGTGCCATCAGTGAGTTTAGAACTAGACTAGCGGGCTACGAGCAGTACTTC.